This TCR beta chain is from a study of PD-1 blockade in classical Hodgkin lymphoma. Study outcomes and limitations: Reported baseline diversity: healthy donors highest, relapsed/refractory patients lowest. Possible causes of repertoire differences, disease activity or prior therapy, remain undefined. A significant rise in TCR diversity by C4D1 was seen for CD4+ but not CD8+ cells.

Time point specified: cycle 4 day 1 (C4D1), after less than seven weeks of nivolumab. No patient escaped relapse after autologous stem cell transplantation, and brentuximab vedotin exposure varied. As concerns this clone: Its specificity is not known.

TCRdb's table, derived via immunoSEQ multiplex PCR, lists solely in-frame clones and lacks some. Seen here are under 35,000 clones, approximately 70% observed once, and the top ten hold almost 4%. Germline CDR1 is LGHNA and CDR2 is YSLEER. Germline trimming cut 3 bases from V and 2 bases from J; bases unmatched to any gene: 7. CDR3 length equals 16 residues. J is TRBJ2-7 and V is TRBV4-3; 10 bases map to TRBD1. The specimen comprised peripheral blood mononuclear cells (PBMCs), sampled before the fourth cycle of nivolumab. This clonotype was obtained from a human donor with classical Hodgkin lymphoma. In DNA form, the CDR3 reads TGCGCCAGCAGCCACCAGGGACAGGGGTTGACCTACGAGCAGTACTTC. Residues: CASSHQGQGLTYEQYF.